This T cell receptor beta chain was sequenced in a study of T cell repertoires in cytomegalovirus infection (dated by TCRdb to the late 2010s). For context, the study as a whole: The peptide stimulations were aimed at well-studied HLA-B-restricted epitopes as well as recently identified HLA-C-restricted CMV epitopes, whose presentation resists viral immunomodulation. Because public TCR beta signatures pointed to carriage of CMV infection together with the matching HLA type, the HLA type of each donor mattered for the analysis. The investigation overall reported the following: Cumulative frequency of public TCR beta family members discriminated carriers of CMV infection plus the relevant HLA type in this cohort and an independent approximately 400-donor cohort. The ex vivo response was dominated by HLA-C-restricted CMV-specific TCR beta clonotypes, which also provided the single most frequent clonotype in two of eight donors.

As encoded in the germline V gene (reference sequence), CDR1 is MNHEY while CDR2 is SMNVEV. The CDR3 holds 16 amino acids from the cysteine to the phenylalanine. Only the CDR3 portion is preserved as DNA: 48 bases, with reading frame beginning at the first base. V trim: 4 bases; J trim: 6 bases; unmatched bases: 13. The treatment or condition label on this specimen signifies: in vitro stimulation with specific CMV peptide epitopes to enrich CMV-specific T cells. TCRdb shows the sequencer as Illumina HiSeq 1500. The public reads were reprocessed in TCRdb via fastp at Q25 and MiXCR, keeping in-frame beta chains. Merged by CDR3 protein, the rows form single entries marked with the most common genes and DNA. The sample contains about half a million distinct CDR3 sequences, roughly 34% of them found a single time. The top ten constitute 15% to 20% of the sample. Remarks on this clonotype: This receptor's antigen is unknown. No base quality information exists; no much larger clone differs at one position.

The receptor was isolated from a human donor in good health (CMV status not recorded). Some clones in this sample may be carry-over from other donors' samples. Rearrangement joined TRBV27 to TRBJ2-7; TRBD1 fits 9 bases in the junction. Here the sequenced sample was cultured PBMCs, taken from culture after CMV antigen stimulation. At the DNA level, the sequence is TGTGCCAGCAGTTCTCTAAAGTGGGACAGGGCTGGCGAGCAGTACTTC. Translated, this is CASSSLKWDRAGEQYF.